The rows below give T cell receptor beta chains drawn from one sample of a study of Graves' ophthalmopathy and Graves' hyperthyroidism. TCRdb recomputed calls from the multiplex PCR reads with MiXCR, one row per CDR3 protein. The table shows roughly 500,000 distinct CDR3 sequences, with over 13% occurring only once. Sequencing was carried out using blood. The source is a woman aged 25 to 39 with Graves' ophthalmopathy. Each CDR3 is given with its conserved first and last residue. A D gene is named only where the DNA matches it firmly. Expanded clones get a size class; other rows say once, few or many, or leave the size out.

cdr3_aa	cdr3_nt	cdr3_length	v_call	j_call	d_call	clone_size
CASIPVLGGTEAFF	TGTGCCAGCATCCCGGTTCTTGGGGGGACTGAAGCTTTCTTT	14	TRBV27	TRBJ1-1	-	-
CASSPTTVPQPQHF	TGTGCCAGCAGTCCGACGACAGTCCCTCAGCCCCAGCATTTT	14	TRBV6-5	TRBJ1-5	-	many
CASSWGTSGELFF	TGCGCCAGCAGCTGGGGGACTAGCGGGGAGCTGTTTTTT	13	TRBV5-1	TRBJ2-2	TRBD2	many
CASSLEGTTGFYEQYF	TGTGCCAGCAGCTTAGAGGGGACTACTGGATTTTACGAGCAGTACTTC	16	TRBV11-2	TRBJ2-7	TRBD2	-
CASSLLAGGTNTGELFF	TGTGCCAGCAGCTTATTAGCGGGGGGAACGAACACCGGGGAGCTGTTTTTT	17	TRBV11-2	TRBJ2-2	TRBD2	many
CASTGLAGGGETQYF	TGTGCCAGCACGGGATTAGCGGGGGGGGGAGAGACCCAGTACTTC	15	TRBV2	TRBJ2-5	TRBD2	many
CASTQERGNQETQYF	TGTGCCAGCACCCAGGAGCGGGGGAATCAAGAGACCCAGTACTTC	15	TRBV6-5	TRBJ2-5	TRBD2	many
CASSLGPDRAGGIYGYTF	TGTGCCAGCAGCTTAGGCCCCGACAGGGCCGGTGGGATCTATGGCTACACCTTC	18	TRBV13	TRBJ1-2	TRBD1	many
CASSEAGYREAFF	TGTGCCAGCAGTGAAGCGGGTTACAGGGAAGCTTTCTTT	13	TRBV6-1	TRBJ1-1	-	many
CASSFVVGQGAFYSNQPQHF	TGTGCCAGCAGTTTCGTAGTTGGTCAGGGGGCCTTTTATAGCAATCAGCCCCAGCATTTT	20	TRBV28	TRBJ1-5	TRBD1	many
CASSRDRVDNQPQHF	TGTGCCAGCAGTCGGGACAGGGTGGACAATCAGCCCCAGCATTTT	15	TRBV2	TRBJ1-5	TRBD1	many
CASSVAHRYSYEQYF	TGTGCCAGCAGCGTGGCCCACAGATACTCCTACGAGCAGTACTTC	15	TRBV5-6	TRBJ2-7	-	few
CASKPTGSIRGYTF	TGTGCCAGCAAACCGACAGGGAGTATTCGCGGCTACACCTTC	14	TRBV28	TRBJ1-2	TRBD1	many
CASSYSMGAGDEQYF	TGTGCCAGCAGTTACTCGATGGGGGCAGGGGACGAGCAGTACTTC	15	TRBV6-5	TRBJ2-7	-	many
CATSDLKRTNTGELFF	TGTGCCACCAGTGATTTGAAGCGCACGAACACCGGGGAGCTGTTTTTT	16	TRBV24-1	TRBJ2-2	-	-
CASSLTVSAYEQYF	TGTGCCAGCAGTTTAACCGTTTCAGCCTACGAGCAGTACTTC	14	TRBV12-3/TRBV12-4	TRBJ2-7	-	-
CASTSPGQNTGELFF	TGTGCCAGTACCTCCCCGGGACAGAACACCGGGGAGCTGTTTTTT	15	TRBV19	TRBJ2-2	-	many
CASSQRGQAEQYF	TGCGCCAGCAGCCAGAGGGGACAGGCCGAGCAGTACTTC	13	TRBV4-1	TRBJ2-7	TRBD1	many
CASRTLAGEGEAKNIQYF	TGTGCCAGCAGGACTCTAGCGGGGGAGGGAGAGGCCAAAAACATTCAGTACTTC	18	TRBV6-4	TRBJ2-4	TRBD2	few
CASNNREAQPQHF	TGTGCCAGCAACAACAGGGAGGCTCAGCCCCAGCATTTT	13	TRBV2	TRBJ1-5	-	many
CATQGDGYGYTF	TGTGCCACACAGGGGGACGGCTATGGCTACACCTTC	12	TRBV6-5	TRBJ1-2	TRBD1	many
CSARPLDRARETQYF	TGCAGTGCTAGGCCACTAGACAGGGCTCGGGAGACCCAGTACTTC	15	TRBV20-1	TRBJ2-5	TRBD1	many
CASTPYAIGGPELFF	TGTGCCAGTACCCCATACGCCATCGGGGGTCCAGAATTGTTTTTT	15	TRBV19	TRBJ2-2	-	many
CASSYGWMSQETQYF	TGTGCCAGCAGTTACGGGTGGATGAGCCAAGAGACCCAGTACTTC	15	TRBV6-5	TRBJ2-5	-	many
CASSQSALIQETQYF	TGTGCCAGCAGCCAGAGTGCCTTAATACAAGAGACCCAGTACTTC	15	TRBV9	TRBJ2-5	-	many
CASSELSGLNTEAFF	TGCGCCAGCAGTGAGTTGTCGGGGCTAAACACTGAAGCTTTCTTT	15	TRBV10-2	TRBJ1-1	-	-
CSAEQGISYEQYF	TGCAGTGCCGAGCAGGGGATCTCCTACGAGCAGTACTTC	13	TRBV20-1	TRBJ2-7	-	few
CSASWTSGGKETQYF	TGCAGTGCTTCCTGGACTAGCGGGGGAAAAGAGACCCAGTACTTC	15	TRBV20-1	TRBJ2-5	TRBD2	many
CASSWTGAYEQYF	TGTGCCAGCAGTTGGACAGGGGCCTACGAGCAGTACTTC	13	TRBV28	TRBJ2-7	TRBD1	many
CASSEVGLVYEQYF	TGTGCCAGCAGCGAGGTCGGACTAGTCTACGAGCAGTACTTC	14	TRBV7-9	TRBJ2-7	TRBD2	many
CASSFKGGGTEAFF	TGTGCCAGCAGCTTTAAGGGTGGAGGGACTGAAGCTTTCTTT	14	TRBV7-2	TRBJ1-1	-	-
CASSLGAGGRTGELFF	TGTGCCAGCAGCCTGGGGGCAGGGGGCAGGACCGGGGAGCTGTTTTTT	16	TRBV12-3/TRBV12-4	TRBJ2-2	TRBD1	few
CASSVGAGGGSPLHF	TGTGCCAGCAGCGTAGGTGCCGGCGGGGGTTCACCCCTCCACTTT	15	TRBV9	TRBJ1-6	-	many
CASSNRAGETQYF	TGTGCCAGTAGTAACCGGGCGGGAGAGACCCAGTACTTC	13	TRBV19	TRBJ2-5	-	many
CASSEWQENDEAFF	TGTGCCAGCAGTGAATGGCAGGAGAACGATGAAGCTTTCTTT	14	TRBV6-1	TRBJ1-1	-	many
CASSADNTGELFF	TGTGCCAGCAGTGCCGACAACACCGGGGAGCTGTTTTTT	13	TRBV12-3/TRBV12-4	TRBJ2-2	-	many
CASSYSTGLAGVVYEQYF	TGTGCCAGCAGTTACTCAACCGGACTAGCGGGAGTAGTTTACGAGCAGTACTTC	18	TRBV6-2/TRBV6-3	TRBJ2-7	TRBD2	many
CASSSSFRGDTQYF	TGTGCCAGCAGCTCCAGCTTCCGGGGAGATACGCAGTATTTT	14	TRBV7-9	TRBJ2-3	-	many
CASSIPGQGVGYTF	TGTGCCAGCAGCATACCGGGACAGGGAGTCGGCTACACCTTC	14	TRBV7-2	TRBJ1-2	TRBD1	many
CASSSLTSGREFSYEQYF	TGTGCCAGCAGTTCGTTGACTAGCGGGAGGGAATTCTCCTACGAGCAGTACTTC	18	TRBV27	TRBJ2-7	TRBD2	many
CATSRGFQTSGRETQYF	TGTGCCACCAGCAGAGGGTTCCAGACTAGCGGGAGAGAGACCCAGTACTTC	17	TRBV15	TRBJ2-5	TRBD2	many
CASSSDREWNTEAFF	TGTGCCAGCAGCTCGGACAGGGAATGGAACACTGAAGCTTTCTTT	15	TRBV6-2/TRBV6-3	TRBJ1-1	TRBD1	-
CASSYYLQYSNQPQHF	TGTGCCAGCAGCTATTATCTACAGTATAGCAATCAGCCCCAGCATTTT	16	TRBV3-1	TRBJ1-5	-	-
CASRRYPGQGVQTGELFF	TGTGCCAGCCGACGTTATCCGGGACAGGGGGTACAGACCGGGGAGCTGTTTTTT	18	TRBV6-4	TRBJ2-2	TRBD1	-
CSARRSGWNTEAFF	TGCAGTGCTAGGCGCTCCGGGTGGAACACTGAAGCTTTCTTT	14	TRBV20-1	TRBJ1-1	-	many
CASSFVHLEAFF	TGTGCCAGCAGTTTCGTACATTTGGAAGCTTTCTTT	12	TRBV12-3/TRBV12-4	TRBJ1-1	-	few
CALGFGNYGYTF	TGTGCCTTGGGATTCGGTAACTATGGCTACACCTTC	12	TRBV6-5	TRBJ1-2	-	many
CAIRQSAGGMITYEQYF	TGTGCCATCAGGCAATCAGCGGGAGGAATGATAACCTACGAGCAGTACTTC	17	TRBV10-3	TRBJ2-7	TRBD2	many
CASSLVPGGVGYEAFF	TGTGCCAGCAGCTTAGTACCAGGGGGTGTCGGGTATGAAGCTTTCTTT	16	TRBV7-6	TRBJ1-1	TRBD1	many
CASSIGQDTEVSFF	TGCGCCAGCAGCATCGGACAGGACACAGAAGTCTCTTTCTTT	14	TRBV5-1	TRBJ1-1	TRBD1	many
CASSQDPGQAGGYTF	TGTGCCAGCAGCCAAGATCCGGGACAGGCGGGAGGCTACACCTTC	15	TRBV14	TRBJ1-2	TRBD1	many
CASSEARGGEAFF	TGTGCCAGCAGTGAAGCCAGGGGGGGGGAAGCTTTCTTT	13	TRBV2	TRBJ1-1	TRBD1	many
CASSFFGQTHEQYF	TGTGCCAGCAGTTTTTTCGGACAGACTCACGAGCAGTACTTC	14	TRBV28	TRBJ2-7	-	many
CASSQNSGAIYEQYF	TGTGCCAGCTCACAAAATAGCGGAGCGATATACGAGCAGTACTTC	15	TRBV18	TRBJ2-7	-	many
CASSSGHLRAFF	TGTGCCAGCAGTTCCGGACATTTGAGGGCTTTCTTT	12	TRBV27	TRBJ1-1	-	-
CASSPRSLAEGSTGELFF	TGTGCCAGCAGCCCAAGGTCACTAGCGGAGGGGAGCACCGGGGAGCTGTTTTTT	18	TRBV6-2/TRBV6-3	TRBJ2-2	TRBD2	-
CASSEVGSGADVLTF	TGTGCCAGCAGTGAAGTAGGATCTGGGGCCGACGTCCTGACTTTC	15	TRBV6-1	TRBJ2-6	-	many
CASSLSGAREGAFF	TGTGCCAGCAGCCTATCAGGGGCCCGAGAGGGAGCTTTCTTT	14	TRBV28	TRBJ1-1	-	-
CASSLMGFGEEAIKYF	TGTGCCAGCAGTTTAATGGGGTTCGGAGAGGAAGCCATTAAGTACTTC	16	TRBV28	TRBJ2-4	-	few